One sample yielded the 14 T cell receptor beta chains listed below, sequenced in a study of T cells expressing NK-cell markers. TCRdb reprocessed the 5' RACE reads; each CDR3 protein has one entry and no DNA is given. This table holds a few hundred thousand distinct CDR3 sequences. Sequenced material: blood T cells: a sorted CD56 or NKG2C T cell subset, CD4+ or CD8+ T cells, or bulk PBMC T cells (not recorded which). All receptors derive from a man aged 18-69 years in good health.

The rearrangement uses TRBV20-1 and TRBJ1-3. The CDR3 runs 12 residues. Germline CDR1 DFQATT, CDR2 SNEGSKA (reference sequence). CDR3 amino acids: CSASFVGNTIYF.

The CDR3 region is CASSPVGGPGQGRETQYF. The V and J genes are TRBV21-1 and TRBJ2-5; TCRdb reports TRBD1, a call that lacks DNA to check it against. TRBV21-1 is listed as a pseudogene. CDR3 length: 18 residues.

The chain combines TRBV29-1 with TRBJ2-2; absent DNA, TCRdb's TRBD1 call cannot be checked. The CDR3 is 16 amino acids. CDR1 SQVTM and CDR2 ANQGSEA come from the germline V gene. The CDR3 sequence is CSVEGRTGDGTGELFF.

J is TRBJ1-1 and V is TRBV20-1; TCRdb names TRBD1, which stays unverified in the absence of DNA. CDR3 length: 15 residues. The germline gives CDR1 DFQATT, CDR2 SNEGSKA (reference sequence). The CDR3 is CSARTIRGPGTEAFF.

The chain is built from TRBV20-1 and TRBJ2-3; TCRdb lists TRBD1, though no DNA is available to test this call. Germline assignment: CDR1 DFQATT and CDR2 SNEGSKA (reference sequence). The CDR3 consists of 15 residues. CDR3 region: CSARDGGGRVDTQYF.

The CDR3 spells CASSLRASGGRETQYF. The V gene is TRBV12-3 or TRBV12-4, the J gene TRBJ2-5; TCRdb selects TRBD1, and the lack of DNA leaves this call unchecked. The CDR3 has 16 amino acids.

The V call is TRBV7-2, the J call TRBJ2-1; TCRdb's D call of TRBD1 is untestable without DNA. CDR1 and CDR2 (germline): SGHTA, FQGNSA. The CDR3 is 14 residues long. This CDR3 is CASSRDRGWNEQFF.

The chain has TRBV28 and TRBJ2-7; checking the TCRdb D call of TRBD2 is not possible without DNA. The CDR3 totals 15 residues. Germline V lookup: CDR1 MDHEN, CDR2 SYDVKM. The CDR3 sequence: CASSPAGAGRGEQYF.

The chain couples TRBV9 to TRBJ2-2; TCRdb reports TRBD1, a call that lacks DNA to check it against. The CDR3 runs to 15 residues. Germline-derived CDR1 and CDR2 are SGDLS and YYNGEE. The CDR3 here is CASSVASGGTGELFF.

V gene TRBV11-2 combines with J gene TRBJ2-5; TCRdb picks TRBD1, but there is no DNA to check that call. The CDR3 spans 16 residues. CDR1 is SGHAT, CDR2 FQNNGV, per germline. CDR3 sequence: CASSSGTAVIQETQYF.

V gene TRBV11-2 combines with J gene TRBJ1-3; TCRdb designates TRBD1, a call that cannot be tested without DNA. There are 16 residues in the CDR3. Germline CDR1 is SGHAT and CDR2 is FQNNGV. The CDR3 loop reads CASSFNRDRAGNTIYF.

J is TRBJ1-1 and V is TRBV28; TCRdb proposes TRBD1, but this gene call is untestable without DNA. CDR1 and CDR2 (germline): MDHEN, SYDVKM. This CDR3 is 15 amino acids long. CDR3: CASSSPGGRNTEAFF.

CDR3 residues: CASSYSSGRAYSPLHF. The rearrangement uses TRBV6-5 and TRBJ1-6. Germline CDR1 is MNHEY and CDR2 is SVGAGI. The CDR3 loop spans 16 amino acids.

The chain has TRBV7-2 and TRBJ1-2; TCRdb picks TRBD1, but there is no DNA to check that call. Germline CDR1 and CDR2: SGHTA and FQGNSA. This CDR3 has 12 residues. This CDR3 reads CASRQAHYGYTF.